This TCR beta chain is drawn from a study of blood T cell repertoires in COVID-19. In the source study's methods: Using reference gene primer amplification, nucleated cell counts were estimated. The assay was immunoSEQ multiplex PCR, and TCRdb's table has in-frame clones only and misses some. V, J and clone size reflect that table, while D and trimming were determined from the DNA. This table holds roughly 250,000 clones, nearly 90% found once. Trimming pared 3 bases from V and 2 bases from J, leaving 20 bases between. CDR1 is LNHDA and CDR2 is SQIVND in the germline V gene (reference sequence). There are 17 residues in the CDR3.

The TCR was taken from a woman between 35 and 50 years old who had recovered from COVID-19. This chain joins TRBV19 and TRBJ2-7, with D possibly being TRBD2 (5 bases). Specimen: peripheral blood. The CDR3 is CASSIPTGWGDAYEQYF. The CDR3 nucleotides are TGTGCCAGTAGTATCCCGACTGGGTGGGGAGACGCCTACGAGCAGTACTTC.